These 15 T cell receptor beta chains were all obtained from the same sample, sequenced in a study of blood T cell repertoires in COVID-19. Repertoires were generated with immunoSEQ multiplex PCR, while TCRdb's copy carries only in-frame clones and drops some. The sample has nearly 300,000 clones, approximately 90% seen once. The specimen sequenced was peripheral blood. The receptors were sampled from a woman aged 30 to 39 who had recovered from COVID-19.

The chain has TRBV29-1 and TRBJ1-5; no clear D. The germline V gene has CDR1 SQVTM and CDR2 ANQGSEA. This CDR3 has 14 residues. Trimming shortened V by 5 bases and J by 6 bases, and 17 bases separated the two germline ends. The DNA of the CDR3 is TGCAGCGTTAAGACGGGAGTGGGGAGTCAGCCCCAGCATTTT. It translates to CSVKTGVGSQPQHF.

The rearrangement links TRBV5-1 to TRBJ2-7; 9 nucleotides match TRBD1. CDR1 is SGHRS and CDR2 is YFSETQ in the germline V gene. The CDR3 totals 14 residues. Losses at the gene ends were 4 bases for V and 4 bases for J; bases not matched to a gene: 6. CDR3 region: CASSPSGTGYEQYF. CDR3 in DNA: TGCGCCAGCAGCCCCAGCGGGACAGGGTACGAGCAGTACTTC.

The chain recombines TRBV20-1 with TRBJ2-5; 7 bases map to TRBD2. This CDR3 has 13 residues. From germline, CDR1 is DFQATT and CDR2 SNEGSKA (reference sequence). V trimming: 3 bases; J trimming: 5 bases; junction bases outside the gene matches: 6. CDR3 loop: CSASMTSWETQYF. CDR3 in DNA: TGCAGTGCTAGTATGACTAGCTGGGAGACCCAGTACTTC.

Details on this clone: Additional DNA sequences in this sample encode the identical CDR3. The chain employs TRBV2 and TRBJ1-5; D unresolved. There are 12 residues in the CDR3. Deletions cut 4 bases from V and 4 bases from J, with 5 bases between. Germline V CDR1 and CDR2: SNHLY, FYNNEI. CDR3 residues: CASSGLNQPQHF. In nucleotides, the CDR3 is TGTGCCAGCAGTGGTCTAAATCAGCCCCAGCATTTT.

The V call is TRBV28, the J call TRBJ2-7; the D gene is possibly TRBD1 (7 bases). V was clipped by 8 bases and J by 4 bases, with 15 bases between them. This CDR3 comprises 13 residues. Germline lookup yields CDR1 MDHEN and CDR2 SYDVKM. The DNA of the CDR3 is TGTGCCAGCCTCGGAGGGGGCTTTTACGAGCAGTACTTC. Protein: CASLGGGFYEQYF.

The gene calls are TRBV7-3 and TRBJ1-2, with D unresolved. Germline loops: CDR1 SGHTA, CDR2 FQGTGA. The CDR3 extends over 11 amino acids. The V end lost 5 bases, the J end lost 7 bases, and 8 bases lay between the germline ends. CDR3 protein: CASSAGGGYTF. The CDR3 DNA is TGTGCCAGCAGCGCGGGAGGTGGCTACACCTTC.

V and J are TRBV9 and TRBJ2-1; possible D gene TRBD2, 5 bases. The CDR3 is made up of 16 amino acids. Germline V lookup: CDR1 SGDLS, CDR2 YYNGEE. Trimming took 4 bases from V and 6 from J, leaving 20 bases between them. CDR3 protein: CASSPLAGVNSNEQFF. CDR3 sequence (DNA): TGTGCCAGCAGCCCCTTGGCGGGCGTGAACTCCAATGAGCAGTTCTTC.

V and J are TRBV28 and TRBJ2-3, with TRBD1 as a possible D gene (5 bases). This CDR3 is built from 15 residues. Trimming shortened V by 7 bases and J by 2 bases, and 16 bases separated the two germline ends. CDR1 and CDR2 from the germline V gene are MDHEN and SYDVKM. For the CDR3, the DNA is TGTGCCAGCACTTCAATAAGGGGCCCCACAGATACGCAGTATTTT. As protein: CASTSIRGPTDTQYF.

The chain recombines TRBV3-1 (or the pseudogene TRBV3-2) with TRBJ1-2; the D gene is possibly TRBD1 (6 bases). This CDR3 has 14 residues. The germline V and J ends were trimmed by 4 bases and 1 base, with 10 bases remaining between them. Germline CDR1 is LGHDT and CDR2 is YNNKEL (reference sequence). In DNA, the CDR3 is TGTGCCAGCAGCCGGCCGGGACATAACTATGGCTACACCTTC. Translated, it gives CASSRPGHNYGYTF.

CDR3 protein: CASSLIGGGPDTQYF. The CDR3 bases are TGTGCCAGCAGTTTAATCGGCGGGGGGCCAGATACGCAGTATTTT. V gene TRBV27 combines with J gene TRBJ2-3, with TRBD2 identical over 8 bases. CDR1 is MNHEY, CDR2 SMNVEV, per germline (reference sequence). Trimming took 2 bases from V and 4 from J; bases not matched to a gene: 5. This CDR3 is 15 amino acids long.

This clone is a singleton in its sample. A much larger clone is a single base away; this may be a read error. V gene TRBV5-6 combines with J gene TRBJ2-7; 7 positions match TRBD1. This CDR3 comprises 13 residues. Germline assignment: CDR1 SGHDT and CDR2 YYEEEE. V was pared by 0 bases and J by 3 bases, with 0 bases of the junction left unmatched. DNA of the CDR3: TGTGCCAGCAGCTTGGACAGGGGCTACGAGCAGTACTTC. This translates into CASSLDRGYEQYF.

The chain employs TRBV6-1 and TRBJ2-7, with D possibly being TRBD1 (6 bases). Between the trimmed V and J ends, which lost 2 bases and 2 bases, there was a span of 10 bases. The CDR3 covers 14 residues. The germline V gene encodes CDR1 MNHNS and CDR2 SASEGT. In nucleotides, the CDR3 is TGTGCCAGCAGTGAACAACAGGGACCCTACGAGCAGTACTTC. Encoded protein: CASSEQQGPYEQYF.

The chain couples TRBV5-1 to TRBJ2-1; 9 bases align to TRBD2. Germline CDR1 reads SGHRS; CDR2 reads YFSETQ. The CDR3 has 17 amino acids. V lost 7 bases, J lost 1 base, and 12 bases stayed unmatched. The chain's CDR3 is CASHTRGGGPSYNEQFF. The CDR3 DNA follows: TGCGCCAGCCACACTCGCGGGGGGGGCCCATCCTACAATGAGCAGTTCTTC. Based on the CDR3 plus reference TRBV5-1 and TRBJ2-1, the full variable domain is KAGVTQTPRYLIKTRGQQVTLSCSPISGHRSVSWYQQTPGQGLQFLFEYFSETQRNKGNFPGRFSGRQFSNSRSEMNVSTLELGDSALYLCASHTRGGGPSYNEQFFGPGTRLTVL.

The rearrangement links TRBV27 to TRBJ1-3; D is unresolved. The CDR3 is 18 amino acids. V shed 10 bases and J shed 0 bases, with 25 bases lying between them. Germline loops: CDR1 MNHEY, CDR2 SMNVEV (reference sequence). The CDR3 reads CAISQATVPLNSGNTIYF. The DNA for the CDR3 is TGTGCCATTTCTCAGGCGACCGTCCCTCTTAACTCTGGAAACACCATATATTTT.

CDR3 residues: CASSLTGGGNQPQHF. DNA for the CDR3: TGTGCCAGCAGCTTAACAGGGGGCGGCAATCAGCCCCAGCATTTT. The chain links TRBV28 to TRBJ1-5; 9 nucleotides match TRBD1. V was clipped by 6 bases and J by 2 bases; unmatched bases: 5. Germline V gene lookup returns CDR1 MDHEN and CDR2 SYDVKM. The CDR3 totals 15 residues.